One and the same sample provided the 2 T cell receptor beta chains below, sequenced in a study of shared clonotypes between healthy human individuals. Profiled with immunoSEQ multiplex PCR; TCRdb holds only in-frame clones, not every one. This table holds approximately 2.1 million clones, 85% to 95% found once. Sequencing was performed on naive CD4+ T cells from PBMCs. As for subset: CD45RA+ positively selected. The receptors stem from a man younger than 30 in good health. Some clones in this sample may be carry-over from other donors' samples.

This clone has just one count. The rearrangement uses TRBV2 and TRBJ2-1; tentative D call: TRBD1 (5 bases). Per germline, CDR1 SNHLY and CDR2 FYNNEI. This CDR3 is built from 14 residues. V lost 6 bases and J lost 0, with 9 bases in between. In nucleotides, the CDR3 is TGTGCCAGCAGCAGACAGAGCTCCTACAATGAGCAGTTCTTC. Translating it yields CASSRQSSYNEQFF.

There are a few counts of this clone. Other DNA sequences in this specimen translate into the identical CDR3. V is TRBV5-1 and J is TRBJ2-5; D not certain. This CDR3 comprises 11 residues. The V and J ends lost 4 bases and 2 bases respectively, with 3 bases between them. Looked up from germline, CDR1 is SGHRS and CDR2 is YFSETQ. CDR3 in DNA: TGCGCCAGCAGCATACAAGAGACCCAGTACTTC. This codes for CASSIQETQYF.